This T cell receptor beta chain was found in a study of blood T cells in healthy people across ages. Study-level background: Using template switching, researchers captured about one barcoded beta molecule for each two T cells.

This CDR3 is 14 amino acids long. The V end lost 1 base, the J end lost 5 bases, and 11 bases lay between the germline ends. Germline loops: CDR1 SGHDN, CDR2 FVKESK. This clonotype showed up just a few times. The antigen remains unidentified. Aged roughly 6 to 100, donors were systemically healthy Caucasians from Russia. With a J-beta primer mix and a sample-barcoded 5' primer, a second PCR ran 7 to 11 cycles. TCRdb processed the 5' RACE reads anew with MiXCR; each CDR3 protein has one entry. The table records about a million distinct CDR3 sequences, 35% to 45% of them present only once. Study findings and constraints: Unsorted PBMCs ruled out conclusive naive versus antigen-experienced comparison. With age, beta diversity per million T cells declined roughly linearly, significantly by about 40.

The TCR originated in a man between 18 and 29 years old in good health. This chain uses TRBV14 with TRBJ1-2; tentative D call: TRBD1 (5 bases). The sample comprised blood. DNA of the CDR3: TGTGCCAGCAGCCAAGCCTCGCAGGGTTATGGCTACACCTTC. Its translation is CASSQASQGYGYTF.